Below, 25 T cell receptor beta chains from the same sample are listed, as sequenced in a study of blood T cell repertoires in COVID-19. TCRdb keeps only in-frame clones here, not all; method: immunoSEQ multiplex PCR. The sample carries fewer than 250,000 clones, about nine tenths recorded once. Sequencing used PBMCs or T cells enriched from blood (not recorded which). The receptor set was obtained from a woman aged 30 to 39 with acute COVID-19.

This rearrangement joins TRBV5-8 to TRBJ1-5; a weak D match, TRBD1 (5 bases). Trimming took 1 base from V and 6 from J, leaving 11 bases between them. The CDR3 length is 14 residues. Germline V gene lookup returns CDR1 SGHTS and CDR2 YDEGEE. CDR3 DNA: TGTGCCAGCAGCTTGAAAGGGGTAGGTCAGCCCCAGCATTTT. It codes for CASSLKGVGQPQHF.

The gene calls are TRBV15 and TRBJ1-5; 8 bases line up with TRBD1. V trimming: 2 bases; J trimming: 0 bases; junction bases outside the gene matches: 9. Per the germline V gene, CDR1 is LNHNV and CDR2 is YYDKDF (reference sequence). This CDR3 region has 18 residues. The CDR3 DNA sequence: TGTGCCACCAGCAGACCCGGACAGGGCGTGAATAGCAATCAGCCCCAGCATTTT. Protein: CATSRPGQGVNSNQPQHF. Full variable domain (outside the CDR3, taken from reference TRBV15 and TRBJ1-5): DAMVIQNPRYQVTQFGKPVTLSCSQTLNHNVMYWYQQKSSQAPKLLFHYYDKDFNNEADTPDNFQSRRPNTSFCFLDIRSPGLGDTAMYLCATSRPGQGVNSNQPQHFGDGTRLSIL.

V usage is TRBV4-2 and J usage is TRBJ2-7; 9 bases align to TRBD2. With V trimmed by 0 bases and J by 3 bases, 9 bases remained unmatched. The CDR3 has 17 residues. Germline V lookup: CDR1 LGHNA, CDR2 YNFKEQ. Written as DNA, the CDR3 is TGTGCCAGCAGCCAAGATGTGGAGCGGGGGGCCTTCTACGAGCAGTACTTC. It is translated as CASSQDVERGAFYEQYF.

In DNA form, the CDR3 reads TGCGCCAGCGGACACGGGACAGGGGACAACGAGCAGTACTTC. This translates into CASGHGTGDNEQYF. V usage is TRBV4-1 and J usage is TRBJ2-7, with TRBD1 identical over 10 bases. The CDR3 consists of 14 residues. Germline values: CDR1 MGHRA, CDR2 YSYEKL. The V segment lost 8 bases and the J segment 5 bases; nucleotides outside the gene matches: 9.

The chain couples TRBV18 to TRBJ2-5, with 11 bases fitting TRBD1. The CDR3 consists of 14 residues. The germline V gene encodes CDR1 KGHSH and CDR2 LQKENI. The V segment lost 8 bases and the J segment 9 bases; nucleotides outside the gene matches: 11. CDR3 DNA sequence: TGTGCCAGCCCCTGGGACAGGGGGTACGGGGCCCAGTACTTC. This sequence encodes CASPWDRGYGAQYF.

The rearrangement joins TRBV6-1 to TRBJ2-1; 8 bases map to TRBD1. With V trimmed by 1 base and J by 6 bases, 5 bases remained unmatched. CDR1 and CDR2 (germline): MNHNS, SASEGT. The CDR3 runs 15 residues. CDR3 residues: CASSEEQGGGNEQFF. In DNA, the CDR3 is TGTGCCAGCAGTGAAGAACAGGGGGGAGGCAATGAGCAGTTCTTC.

J is TRBJ1-1 and V is TRBV5-1, with 8 positions matching TRBD1. Germline CDR1 reads SGHRS; CDR2 reads YFSETQ. The CDR3 spans 14 residues. After removal of 3 bases from V and 5 bases from J, the junction contained 6 bases not matched to a gene. The CDR3 is CASSWVGQGTEAFF. The DNA for the CDR3 is TGCGCCAGCAGCTGGGTCGGACAGGGTACTGAAGCTTTCTTT.

The chain employs TRBV6-4 and TRBJ2-7; 8 bases agree with TRBD2. The CDR3 is 15 amino acids. After removal of 6 bases from V and 2 bases from J, the junction contained 9 bases not matched to a gene. Germline CDR1 and CDR2: MRHNA and SNTAGT. The CDR3 loop is CASSALAGDTYEQYF. As DNA, the CDR3 is TGTGCCAGCAGCGCGCTAGCGGGTGATACCTACGAGCAGTACTTC.

J is TRBJ2-5 and V is TRBV18; D possibly corresponds to TRBD1 (6 bases). This CDR3 has 14 residues. V was trimmed by 2 bases and J by 2 bases, leaving 9 bases between them. Germline CDR1 and CDR2: KGHSH and LQKENI. The CDR3 DNA reads as TGTGCCAGCTCACCAAGGACAGTACAAGAGACCCAGTACTTC. This translates into CASSPRTVQETQYF.

The chain is built from TRBV4-3 and TRBJ1-4; TRBD1 matches at 7 bases. CDR1 and CDR2 from the germline V gene are LGHNA and YSLEER. This CDR3 spans 17 amino acids. V lost 0 bases and J lost 3; bases outside the gene matches: 7. The CDR3 reads CASSQDRAQGANEKLFF. The CDR3 coding sequence is TGCGCCAGCAGCCAAGATCGAGCCCAGGGGGCTAATGAAAAACTGTTTTTT.

This chain connects TRBV28 to TRBJ1-5, with D possibly TRBD1 on 5 matching bases. The CDR3 contains 14 residues. Germline V CDR1 and CDR2: MDHEN, SYDVKM. The germline V and J ends were trimmed by 4 bases and 3 bases, with 10 bases remaining between them. The CDR3 region is CASSWGSPNQPQHF. CDR3 in DNA: TGTGCCAGCAGTTGGGGCAGCCCCAATCAGCCCCAGCATTTT.

The chain has TRBV4-1 and TRBJ2-7; TRBD2 aligns across 7 bases. The CDR3 extends over 16 amino acids. J gave up 0 bases and V 5 bases, and 10 bases lay outside the gene matches. The germline V gene has CDR1 MGHRA and CDR2 YSYEKL. The CDR3 sequence is CASSYLTSRGSYEQYF. CDR3 DNA sequence: TGCGCCAGCAGCTACTTGACTAGCCGCGGCTCCTACGAGCAGTACTTC.

The CDR3 sequence is CAITTDREHGYTF. CDR3 nucleotide sequence: TGTGCCATCACGACGGACAGGGAGCATGGCTACACCTTC. The rearrangement uses TRBV10-3 and TRBJ1-2, with 8 bases lining up with TRBD1. Germline lookup yields CDR1 ENHRY and CDR2 SYGVKD. There are 13 residues in the CDR3. J was trimmed by 6 bases and V by 7 bases; bases with no gene match: 7.

The gene calls are TRBV5-1 and TRBJ2-1; D is perhaps TRBD1 (5 bases). The CDR3 is 15 amino acids. CDR1 and CDR2 (germline): SGHRS, YFSETQ. The V gene lost 4 bases and the J gene lost 1 base, with 12 bases spanning the gap. The CDR3 DNA is TGCGCCAGCAGCATGAGGACAATATCCTACAATGAGCAGTTCTTC. This gives the protein CASSMRTISYNEQFF.

This sequence joins TRBV7-9 and TRBJ1-6, with TRBD1 matching 8 bases. Germline V CDR1 and CDR2: SEHNR, FQNEAQ (reference sequence). V lost 5 bases, J lost 9 bases, and 12 bases stayed unmatched. This CDR3 is built from 16 residues. The CDR3 loop reads CASSIPGQGGSSPLHF. The CDR3, as DNA: TGTGCCAGCAGCATACCCGGACAGGGAGGGAGTTCACCCCTCCACTTT.

The V and J genes are TRBV10-2 and TRBJ2-5, with no clear D. The CDR3 loop spans 13 amino acids. The ends were cut back, 2 bases at V and 2 bases at J, with 6 bases in the middle. Germline V CDR1 and CDR2: WSHSY, SAAADI. The CDR3 DNA reads TGCGCCAGCAGTGAGGGCAGGCAAGAGACCCAGTACTTC. As protein: CASSEGRQETQYF.

V gene TRBV6-6 combines with J gene TRBJ2-5; perhaps TRBD2 as D (5 bases). Trimming removed 2 bases at V and 5 bases at J, with 15 bases between. This CDR3 comprises 15 residues. Germline V lookup: CDR1 MNHNY, CDR2 SVGAGI (reference sequence). CDR3 region: CASSYVAGIRETQYF. CDR3 nucleotides: TGTGCCAGCAGTTACGTTGCGGGTATCCGTGAGACCCAGTACTTC.

This clone was seen once. The chain is built from TRBV2 and TRBJ1-3; D remains ambiguous. The CDR3 is made up of 12 amino acids. Between the trimmed V and J ends, which lost 8 bases and 3 bases, there was a span of 8 bases. Germline V gene lookup returns CDR1 SNHLY and CDR2 FYNNEI. The CDR3 sequence is CASRTGGNTIYF. The DNA for the CDR3 is TGTGCCAGCCGTACGGGTGGAAACACCATATATTTT.

The chain uses TRBV7-2 and TRBJ2-5; 12 bases match TRBD2. This CDR3 comprises 15 residues. Germline values: CDR1 SGHTA, CDR2 FQGNSA. Trimming at V came to 6 bases and at J to 5 bases, leaving 7 bases not matched to a gene. CDR3 DNA: TGTGCCAGCAGACCTAGCGGGGGGGCCCGGGAGACCCAGTACTTC. As protein: CASRPSGGARETQYF.

V is TRBV6-5 and J is TRBJ1-2; TRBD1 matches at 9 bases. The CDR3 contains 15 residues. The junction had 4 bases not matched to a gene; V was cut back by 3 bases and J by 2 bases. Per germline, CDR1 MNHEY and CDR2 SVGAGI. This CDR3 reads CASSYTGTGNYGYTF. The CDR3 bases are TGTGCCAGCAGTTATACCGGGACAGGGAACTATGGCTACACCTTC.

The chain recombines TRBV6-2 or TRBV6-3 with TRBJ2-7; 7 bases match TRBD1. Trimming at V came to 5 bases and at J to 2 bases, leaving 9 bases not matched to a gene. The CDR3 covers 15 residues. Germline CDR1 reads MNHEY; CDR2 reads SVGEGT. The CDR3 is CASSTVTGIPYEQYF. The CDR3 DNA reads TGTGCCAGCAGTACGGTGACAGGGATCCCCTACGAGCAGTACTTC.

The chain couples TRBV18 to TRBJ1-4; 8 bases are shared with TRBD1. Trimming at V came to 2 bases and at J to 0 bases, leaving 2 bases not matched to a gene. The V gene's germline CDR1 is KGHSH and CDR2 LQKENI. The CDR3 spans 16 residues. The CDR3 region is CASSPTTGATNEKLFF. The CDR3 DNA reads as TGTGCCAGCTCACCAACGACAGGGGCAACTAATGAAAAACTGTTTTTT.

The genes are TRBV4-1 and TRBJ1-1, with unresolved D. Trimming left V 0 bases short and J 3 bases short, with 8 bases between. In germline, CDR1 is MGHRA, CDR2 YSYEKL. CDR3 length: 14 residues. In DNA, the CDR3 is TGCGCCAGCAGCCAAGATTGGCAGGACACTGAAGCTTTCTTT. As protein: CASSQDWQDTEAFF.

The rearrangement uses TRBV12-3 or TRBV12-4 and TRBJ2-7; D perhaps matches TRBD2 (5 bases). The CDR3 totals 12 residues. The germline V and J ends were trimmed by 5 bases and 4 bases, with 9 bases remaining between them. The CDR3 loop reads CASSKREYEQYF. The DNA for the CDR3 is TGTGCCAGCAGTAAAAGGGAGTACGAGCAGTACTTC.

The chain has TRBV5-4 and TRBJ2-3, with D possibly TRBD2 on 6 matching bases. CDR1 is SGHNT, CDR2 YYREEE, per germline (reference sequence). The length of the CDR3 is 14 residues. Trimming pared 4 bases from V and 5 bases from J, leaving 14 bases between. CDR3 sequence reads: CASSPEGLGDTQYF. DNA for the CDR3: TGTGCCAGCAGCCCGGAGGGGCTGGGAGATACGCAGTATTTT.